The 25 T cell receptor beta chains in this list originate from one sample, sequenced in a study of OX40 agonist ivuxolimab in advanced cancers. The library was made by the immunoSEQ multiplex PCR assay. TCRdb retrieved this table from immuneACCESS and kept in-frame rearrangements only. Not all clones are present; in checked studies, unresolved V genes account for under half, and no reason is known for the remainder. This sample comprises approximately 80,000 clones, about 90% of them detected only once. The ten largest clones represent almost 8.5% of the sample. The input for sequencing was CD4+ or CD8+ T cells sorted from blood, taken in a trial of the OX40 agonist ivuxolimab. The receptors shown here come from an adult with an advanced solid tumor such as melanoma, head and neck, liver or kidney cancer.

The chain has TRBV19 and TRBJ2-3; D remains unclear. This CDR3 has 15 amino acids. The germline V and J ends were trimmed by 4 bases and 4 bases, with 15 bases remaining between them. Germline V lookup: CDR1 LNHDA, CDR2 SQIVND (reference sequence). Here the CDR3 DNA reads TGTGCCAGTAGTAGGCGGTATACCGTGGCAGATACGCAGTATTTT. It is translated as CASSRRYTVADTQYF.

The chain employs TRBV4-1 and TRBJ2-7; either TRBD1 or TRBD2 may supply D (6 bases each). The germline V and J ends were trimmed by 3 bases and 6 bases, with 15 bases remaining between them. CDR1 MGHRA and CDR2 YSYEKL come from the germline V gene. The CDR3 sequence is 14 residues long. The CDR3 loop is CASSHTLGGGEQYV. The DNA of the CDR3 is TGCGCCAGCAGCCACACGCTGGGGGGCGGCGAGCAGTACGTC.

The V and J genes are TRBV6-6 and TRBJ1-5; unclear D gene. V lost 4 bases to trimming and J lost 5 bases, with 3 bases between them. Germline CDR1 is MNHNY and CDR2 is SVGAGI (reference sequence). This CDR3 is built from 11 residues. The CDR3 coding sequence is TGTGCCAGCAGTTCGCATCAGCCCCAGCATTTT. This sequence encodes CASSSHQPQHF.

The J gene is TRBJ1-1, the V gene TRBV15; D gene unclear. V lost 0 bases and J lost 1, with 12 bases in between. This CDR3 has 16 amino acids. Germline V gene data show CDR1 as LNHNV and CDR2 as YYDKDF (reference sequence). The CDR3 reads CATSRDRTVGNTEAFF. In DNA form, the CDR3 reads TGTGCCACCAGCAGAGATAGAACAGTGGGGAACACTGAAGCTTTCTTT.

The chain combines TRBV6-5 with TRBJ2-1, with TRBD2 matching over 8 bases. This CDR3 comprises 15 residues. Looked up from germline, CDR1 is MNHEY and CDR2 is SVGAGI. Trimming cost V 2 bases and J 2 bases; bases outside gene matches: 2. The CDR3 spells CASSYGAGAYNEQFF. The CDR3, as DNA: TGTGCCAGCAGTTACGGAGCGGGAGCCTACAATGAGCAGTTCTTC.

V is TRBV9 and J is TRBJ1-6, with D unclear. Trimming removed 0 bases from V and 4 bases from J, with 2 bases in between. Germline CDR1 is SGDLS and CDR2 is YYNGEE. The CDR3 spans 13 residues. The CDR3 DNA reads TGTGCCAGCAGCGTAGAGTATAATTCACCCCTCCACTTT. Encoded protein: CASSVEYNSPLHF.

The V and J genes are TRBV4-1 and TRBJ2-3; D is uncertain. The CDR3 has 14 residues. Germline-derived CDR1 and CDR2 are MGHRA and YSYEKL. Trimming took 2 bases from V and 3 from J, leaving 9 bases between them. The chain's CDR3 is CASSQPSVTDTQYF. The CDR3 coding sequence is TGCGCCAGCAGCCAACCCTCAGTGACAGATACGCAGTATTTT.

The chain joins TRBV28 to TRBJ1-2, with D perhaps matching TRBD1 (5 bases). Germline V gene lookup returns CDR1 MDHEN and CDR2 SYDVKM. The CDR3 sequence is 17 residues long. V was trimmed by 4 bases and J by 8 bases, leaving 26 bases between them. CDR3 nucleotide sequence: TGTGCCAGCAGTTCTCCCCGTCTGGGGCCCCTTGTTGTAGGCTACACCTTC. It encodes CASSSPRLGPLVVGYTF.

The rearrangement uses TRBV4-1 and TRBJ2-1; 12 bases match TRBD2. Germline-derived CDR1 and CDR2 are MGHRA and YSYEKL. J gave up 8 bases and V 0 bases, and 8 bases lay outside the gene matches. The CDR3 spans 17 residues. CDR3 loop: CASSQEASGGEVDEQFF. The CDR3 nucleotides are TGCGCCAGCAGCCAAGAGGCTAGCGGGGGGGAGGTCGATGAGCAGTTCTTC.

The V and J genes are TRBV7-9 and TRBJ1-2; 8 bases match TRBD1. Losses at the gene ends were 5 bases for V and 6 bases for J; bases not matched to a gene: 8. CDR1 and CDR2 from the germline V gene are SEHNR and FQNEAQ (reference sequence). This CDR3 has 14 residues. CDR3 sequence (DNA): TGTGCCAGCAGCAGGGAGGACAGGGCACATGGCTACACCTTC. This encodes CASSREDRAHGYTF.

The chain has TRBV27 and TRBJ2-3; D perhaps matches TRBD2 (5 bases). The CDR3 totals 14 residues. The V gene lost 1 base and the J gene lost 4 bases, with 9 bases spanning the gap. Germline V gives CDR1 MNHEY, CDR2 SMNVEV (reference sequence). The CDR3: CASSLLNGADTQYF. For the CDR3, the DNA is TGTGCCAGCAGTTTATTAAACGGGGCAGATACGCAGTATTTT.

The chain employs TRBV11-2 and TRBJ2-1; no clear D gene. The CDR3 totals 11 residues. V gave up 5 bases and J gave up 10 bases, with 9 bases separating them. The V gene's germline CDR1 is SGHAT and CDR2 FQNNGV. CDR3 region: CASSGSEEQFF. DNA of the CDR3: TGTGCCAGCAGCGGGTCCGAAGAGCAGTTCTTC.

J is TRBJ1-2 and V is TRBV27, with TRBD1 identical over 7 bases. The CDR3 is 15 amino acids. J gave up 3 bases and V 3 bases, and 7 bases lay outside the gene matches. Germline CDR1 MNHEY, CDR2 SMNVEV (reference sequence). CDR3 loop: CASSFIGQEDYGYTF. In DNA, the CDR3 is TGTGCCAGCAGTTTCATAGGACAGGAGGACTATGGCTACACCTTC.

CDR3 region: CATSRDHPLAGVNTGELFF. The CDR3 DNA follows: TGTGCCACCAGCAGAGATCATCCACTAGCGGGGGTAAACACCGGGGAGCTGTTTTTT. The rearrangement uses TRBV15 and TRBJ2-2, with 11 nucleotides matching TRBD2. V lost 0 bases to trimming and J lost 2 bases; unmatched junction nucleotides: 8. The CDR3 spans 19 residues. Germline-derived CDR1 and CDR2 are LNHNV and YYDKDF (reference sequence).

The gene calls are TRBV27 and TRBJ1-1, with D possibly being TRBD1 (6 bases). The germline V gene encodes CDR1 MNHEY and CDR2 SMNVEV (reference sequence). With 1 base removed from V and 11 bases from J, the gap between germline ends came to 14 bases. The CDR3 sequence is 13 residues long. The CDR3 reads CASSLLGAHVAFF. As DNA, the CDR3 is TGTGCCAGCAGTTTATTGGGGGCGCATGTGGCTTTCTTT.

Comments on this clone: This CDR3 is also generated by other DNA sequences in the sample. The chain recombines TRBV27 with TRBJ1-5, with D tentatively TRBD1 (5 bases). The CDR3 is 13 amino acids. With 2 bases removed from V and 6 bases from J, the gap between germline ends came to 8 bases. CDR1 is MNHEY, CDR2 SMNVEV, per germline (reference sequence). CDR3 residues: CASSLGAGQPQHF. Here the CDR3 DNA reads TGTGCCAGCAGTTTAGGGGCCGGTCAGCCCCAGCATTTT.

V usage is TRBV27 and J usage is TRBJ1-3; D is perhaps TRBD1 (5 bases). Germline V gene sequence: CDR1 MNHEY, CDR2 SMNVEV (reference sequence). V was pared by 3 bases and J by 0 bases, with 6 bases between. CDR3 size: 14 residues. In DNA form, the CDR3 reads TGTGCCAGCAGTTTCGGGGGCTCTGGAAACACCATATATTTT. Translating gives CASSFGGSGNTIYF.

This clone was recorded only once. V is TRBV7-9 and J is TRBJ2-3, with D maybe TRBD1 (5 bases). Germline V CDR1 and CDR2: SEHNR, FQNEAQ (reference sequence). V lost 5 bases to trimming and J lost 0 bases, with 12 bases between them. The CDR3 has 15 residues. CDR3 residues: CASSRQSLSTDTQYF. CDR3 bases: TGTGCCAGCAGCCGACAGTCCTTAAGCACAGATACGCAGTATTTT.

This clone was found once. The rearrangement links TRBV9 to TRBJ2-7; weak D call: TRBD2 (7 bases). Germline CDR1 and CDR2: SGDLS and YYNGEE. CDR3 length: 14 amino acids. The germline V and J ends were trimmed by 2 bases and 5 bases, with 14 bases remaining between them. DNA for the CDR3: TGTGCCAGCAGCGTCTACGGGGGGCGCGACGAGCAGTACTTC. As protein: CASSVYGGRDEQYF.

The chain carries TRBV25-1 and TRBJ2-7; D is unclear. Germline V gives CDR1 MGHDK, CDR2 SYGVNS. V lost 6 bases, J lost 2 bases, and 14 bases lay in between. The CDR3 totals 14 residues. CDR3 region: CASRDPGPPYEQYV. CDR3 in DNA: TGTGCCAGCAGGGACCCTGGACCGCCCTACGAGCAGTACGTC.

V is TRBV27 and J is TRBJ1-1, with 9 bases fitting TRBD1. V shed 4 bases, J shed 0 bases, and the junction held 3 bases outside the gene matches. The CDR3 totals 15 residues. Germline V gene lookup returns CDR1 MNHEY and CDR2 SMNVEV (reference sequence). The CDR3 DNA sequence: TGTGCCAGCAGTTACGGACAGGGGATGAACACTGAAGCTTTCTTT. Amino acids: CASSYGQGMNTEAFF.

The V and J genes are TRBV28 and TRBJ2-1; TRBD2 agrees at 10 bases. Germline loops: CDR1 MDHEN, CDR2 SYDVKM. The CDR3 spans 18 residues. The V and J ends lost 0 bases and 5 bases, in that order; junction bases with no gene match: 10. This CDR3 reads CASSLWSQSLAGDNEQFF. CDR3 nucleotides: TGTGCCAGCAGTTTATGGTCTCAGTCCCTAGCGGGGGACAATGAGCAGTTCTTC.

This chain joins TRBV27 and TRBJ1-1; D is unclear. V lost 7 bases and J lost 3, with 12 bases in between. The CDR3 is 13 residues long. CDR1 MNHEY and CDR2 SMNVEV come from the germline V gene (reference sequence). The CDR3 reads CASMSAAYTEAFF. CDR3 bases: TGTGCCAGCATGAGTGCGGCATACACTGAAGCTTTCTTT.

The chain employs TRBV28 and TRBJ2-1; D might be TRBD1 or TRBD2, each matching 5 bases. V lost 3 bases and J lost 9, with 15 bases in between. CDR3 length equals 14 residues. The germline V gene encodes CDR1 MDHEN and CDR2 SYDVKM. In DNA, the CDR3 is TGTGCCAGCAGTTTTCTTGGCAGGGAGAGTGAGCAGTTCTTC. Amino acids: CASSFLGRESEQFF.

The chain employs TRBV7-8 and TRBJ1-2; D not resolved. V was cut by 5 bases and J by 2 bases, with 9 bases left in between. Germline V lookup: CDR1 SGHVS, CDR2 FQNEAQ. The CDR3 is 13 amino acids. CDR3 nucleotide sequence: TGTGCCAGCAGCGTTGGACGGAACTATGGCTACACCTTC. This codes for CASSVGRNYGYTF.